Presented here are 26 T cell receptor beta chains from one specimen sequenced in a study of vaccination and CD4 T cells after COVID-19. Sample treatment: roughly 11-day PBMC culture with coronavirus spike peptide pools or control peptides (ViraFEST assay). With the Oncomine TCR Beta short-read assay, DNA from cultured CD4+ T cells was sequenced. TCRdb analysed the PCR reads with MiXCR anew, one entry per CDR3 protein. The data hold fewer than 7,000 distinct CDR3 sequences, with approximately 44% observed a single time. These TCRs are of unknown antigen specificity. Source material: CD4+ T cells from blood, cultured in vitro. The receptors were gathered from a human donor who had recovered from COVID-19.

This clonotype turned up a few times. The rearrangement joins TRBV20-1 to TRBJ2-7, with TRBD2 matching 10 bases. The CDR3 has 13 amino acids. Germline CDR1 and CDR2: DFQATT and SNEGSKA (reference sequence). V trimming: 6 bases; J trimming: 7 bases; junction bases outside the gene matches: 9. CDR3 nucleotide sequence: TGCAGTGCGGTACTAGCGGGAACTACAGAGCAGTACTTC. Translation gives CSAVLAGTTEQYF.

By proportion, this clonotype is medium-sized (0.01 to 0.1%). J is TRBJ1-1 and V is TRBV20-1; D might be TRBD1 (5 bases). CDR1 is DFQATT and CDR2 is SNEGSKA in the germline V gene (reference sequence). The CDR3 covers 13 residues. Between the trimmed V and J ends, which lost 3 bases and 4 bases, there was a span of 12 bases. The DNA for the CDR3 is TGCAGTGCTAGGGGGCTTGATGGCACTGAAGCTTTCTTT. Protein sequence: CSARGLDGTEAFF.

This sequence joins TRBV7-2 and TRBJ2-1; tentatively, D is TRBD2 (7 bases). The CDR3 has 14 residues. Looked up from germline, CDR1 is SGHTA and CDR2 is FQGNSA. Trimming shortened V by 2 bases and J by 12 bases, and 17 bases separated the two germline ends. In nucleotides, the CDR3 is TGTGCCAGCAGCTTACGCGGGGGCGCCTTAGGGCAGTTCTTC. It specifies CASSLRGGALGQFF.

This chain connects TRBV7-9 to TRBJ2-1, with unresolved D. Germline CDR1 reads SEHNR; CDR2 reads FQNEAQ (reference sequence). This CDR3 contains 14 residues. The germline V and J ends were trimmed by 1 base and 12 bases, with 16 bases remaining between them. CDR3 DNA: TGTGCCAGCAGCTTAGACGTAATGGAATGGGGGCAGTTCTTC. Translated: CASSLDVMEWGQFF.

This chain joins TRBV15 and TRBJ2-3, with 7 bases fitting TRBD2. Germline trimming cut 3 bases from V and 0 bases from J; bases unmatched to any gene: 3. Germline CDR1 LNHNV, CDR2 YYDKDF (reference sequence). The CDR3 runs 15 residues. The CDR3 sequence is CATSRGAGSTDTQYF. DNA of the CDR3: TGTGCCACCAGCAGGGGAGCGGGGAGCACAGATACGCAGTATTTT.

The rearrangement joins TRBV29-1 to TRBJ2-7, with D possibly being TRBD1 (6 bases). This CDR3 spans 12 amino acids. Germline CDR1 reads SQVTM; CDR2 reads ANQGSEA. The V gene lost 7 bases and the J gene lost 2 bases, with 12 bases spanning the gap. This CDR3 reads CSGGRTTYEQYF. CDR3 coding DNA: TGCAGCGGGGGGCGCACGACCTACGAGCAGTACTTC.

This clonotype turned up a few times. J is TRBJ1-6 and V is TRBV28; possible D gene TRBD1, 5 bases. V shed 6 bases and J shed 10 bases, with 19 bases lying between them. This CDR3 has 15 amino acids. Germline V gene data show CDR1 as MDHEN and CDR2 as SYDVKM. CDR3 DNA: TGTGCCAGCAGCCTACCCGCTCCGGGGGGGTCACCCCTCCACTTT. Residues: CASSLPAPGGSPLHF.

Written as DNA, the CDR3 is TGTGCCAGCAGCCCCCGCGGGGGGGCCGGTGAGACCCAGTACTTC. Its translation is CASSPRGGAGETQYF. This chain connects TRBV5-4 to TRBJ2-5, with 9 bases identical to TRBD2. The CDR3 extends over 15 amino acids. Germline loops: CDR1 SGHNT, CDR2 YYREEE (reference sequence). After removal of 4 bases from V and 5 bases from J, the junction contained 9 bases not matched to a gene. Full variable domain (outside the CDR3, taken from reference TRBV5-4 and TRBJ2-5): ETGVTQSPTHLIKTRGQQVTLRCSSQSGHNTVSWYQQALGQGPQFIFQYYREEENGRGNFPPRFSGLQFPNYSSELNVNALELDDSALYLCASSPRGGAGETQYFGPGTRLLVL.

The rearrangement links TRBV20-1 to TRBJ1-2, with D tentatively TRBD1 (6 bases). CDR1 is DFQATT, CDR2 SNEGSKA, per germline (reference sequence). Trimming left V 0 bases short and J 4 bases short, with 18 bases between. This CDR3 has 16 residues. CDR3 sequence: CSARDLSRTVGYGYTF. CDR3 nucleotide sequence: TGCAGTGCTAGAGATCTTTCCAGGACAGTGGGCTATGGCTACACCTTC.

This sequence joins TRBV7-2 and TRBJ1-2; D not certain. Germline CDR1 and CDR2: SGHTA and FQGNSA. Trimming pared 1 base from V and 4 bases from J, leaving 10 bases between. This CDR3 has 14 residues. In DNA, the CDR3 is TGTGCCAGCAGCTTAGATACCTTGTCCTATGGCTACACCTTC. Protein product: CASSLDTLSYGYTF.

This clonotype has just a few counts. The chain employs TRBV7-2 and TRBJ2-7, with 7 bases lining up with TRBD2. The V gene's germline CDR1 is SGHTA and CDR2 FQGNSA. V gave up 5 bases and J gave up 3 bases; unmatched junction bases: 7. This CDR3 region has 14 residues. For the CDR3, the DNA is TGTGCCAGCAGCCCTAGGCGGGGGATCTACGAGCAGTACTTC. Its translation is CASSPRRGIYEQYF.

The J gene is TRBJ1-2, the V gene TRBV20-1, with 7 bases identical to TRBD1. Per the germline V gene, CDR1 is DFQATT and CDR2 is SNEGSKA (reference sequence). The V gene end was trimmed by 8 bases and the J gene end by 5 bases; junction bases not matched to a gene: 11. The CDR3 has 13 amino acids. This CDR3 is CSSRSPGGYGYTF. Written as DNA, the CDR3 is TGCAGTTCCAGAAGTCCAGGGGGGTATGGCTACACCTTC.

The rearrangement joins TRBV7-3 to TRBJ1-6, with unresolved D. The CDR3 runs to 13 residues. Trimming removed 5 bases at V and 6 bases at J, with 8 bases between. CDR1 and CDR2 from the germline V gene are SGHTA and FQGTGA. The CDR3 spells CASSGQANSPLHF. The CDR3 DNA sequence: TGTGCCAGCAGCGGGCAGGCTAATTCACCCCTCCACTTT.

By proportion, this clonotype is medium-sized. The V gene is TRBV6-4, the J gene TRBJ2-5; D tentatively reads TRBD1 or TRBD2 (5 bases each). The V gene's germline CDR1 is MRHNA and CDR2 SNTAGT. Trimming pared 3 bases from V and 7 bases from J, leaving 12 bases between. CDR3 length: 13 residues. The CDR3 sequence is CASSEVARGTQYF. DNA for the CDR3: TGTGCCAGCAGTGAAGTAGCGAGGGGGACCCAGTACTTC.

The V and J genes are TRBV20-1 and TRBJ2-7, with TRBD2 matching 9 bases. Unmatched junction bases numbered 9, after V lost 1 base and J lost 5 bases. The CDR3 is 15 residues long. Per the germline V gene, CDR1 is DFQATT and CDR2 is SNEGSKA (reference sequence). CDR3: CSARGAASGTHEQYF. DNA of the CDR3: TGCAGTGCTAGAGGCGCGGCTAGCGGGACCCACGAGCAGTACTTC.

CDR3 residues: CASRGDTYGYTF. The CDR3 DNA reads as TGTGCCAGCAGGGGAGACACCTATGGCTACACCTTC. The chain combines TRBV25-1 with TRBJ1-2; D not resolved. V lost 6 bases and J 4 bases, leaving 9 bases between the germline ends. The CDR3 spans 12 residues. The germline gives CDR1 MGHDK, CDR2 SYGVNS.

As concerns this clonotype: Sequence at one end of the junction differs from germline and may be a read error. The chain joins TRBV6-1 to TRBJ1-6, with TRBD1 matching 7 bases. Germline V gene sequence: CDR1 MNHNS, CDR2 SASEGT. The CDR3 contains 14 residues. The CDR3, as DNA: TGTGCCAGCGGTGACAGGGCACCTAATTCACCCCTCCACTTT. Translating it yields CASGDRAPNSPLHF.

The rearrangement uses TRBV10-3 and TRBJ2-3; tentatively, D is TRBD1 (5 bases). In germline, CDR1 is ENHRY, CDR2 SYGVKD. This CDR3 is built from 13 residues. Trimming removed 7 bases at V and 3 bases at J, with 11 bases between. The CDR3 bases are TGTGCCATCACCCGCGCAGGGACAGATACGCAGTATTTT. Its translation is CAITRAGTDTQYF.

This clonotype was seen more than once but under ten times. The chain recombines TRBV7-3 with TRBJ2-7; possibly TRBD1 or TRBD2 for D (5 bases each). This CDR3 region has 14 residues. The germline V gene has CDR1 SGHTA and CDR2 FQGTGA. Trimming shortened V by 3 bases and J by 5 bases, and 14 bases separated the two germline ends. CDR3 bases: TGTGCCAGCAGCTTGGAGAGGGACGACCACGAGCAGTACTTC. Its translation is CASSLERDDHEQYF.

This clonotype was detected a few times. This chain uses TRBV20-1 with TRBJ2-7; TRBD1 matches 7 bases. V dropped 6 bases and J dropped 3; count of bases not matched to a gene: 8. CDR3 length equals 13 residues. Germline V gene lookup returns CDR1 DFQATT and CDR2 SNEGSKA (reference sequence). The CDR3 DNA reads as TGCAGTGCCTACCGGGACAGCCGCTACGAGCAGTACTTC. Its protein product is CSAYRDSRYEQYF.

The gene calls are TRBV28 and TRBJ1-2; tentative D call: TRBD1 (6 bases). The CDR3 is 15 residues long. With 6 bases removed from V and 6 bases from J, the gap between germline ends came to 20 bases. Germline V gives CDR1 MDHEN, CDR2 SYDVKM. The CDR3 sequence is CASSSPLGAHHGYTF. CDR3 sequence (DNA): TGTGCCAGCAGCTCACCCCTGGGGGCCCACCATGGCTACACCTTC.

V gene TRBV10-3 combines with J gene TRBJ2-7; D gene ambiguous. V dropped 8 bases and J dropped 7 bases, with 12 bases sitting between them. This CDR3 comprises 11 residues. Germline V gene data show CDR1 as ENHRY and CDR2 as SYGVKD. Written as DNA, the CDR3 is TGTGCCATCGGCCGGGCTGAAGAGCAGTACTTC. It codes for CAIGRAEEQYF.

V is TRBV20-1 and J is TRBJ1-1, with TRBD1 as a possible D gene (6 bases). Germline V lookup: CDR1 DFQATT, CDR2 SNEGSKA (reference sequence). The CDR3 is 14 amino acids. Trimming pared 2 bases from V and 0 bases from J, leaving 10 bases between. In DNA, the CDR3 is TGCAGTGCTAGACAGGGGATTTTGAACACTGAAGCTTTCTTT. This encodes CSARQGILNTEAFF.

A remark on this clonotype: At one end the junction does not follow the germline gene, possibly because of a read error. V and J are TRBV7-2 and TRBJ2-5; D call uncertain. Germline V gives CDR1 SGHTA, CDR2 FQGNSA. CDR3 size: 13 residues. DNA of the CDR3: TGTGCCAGCAGCTTACGATCGGTTCAGCCCCAGGACTTC. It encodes CASSLRSVQPQDF.

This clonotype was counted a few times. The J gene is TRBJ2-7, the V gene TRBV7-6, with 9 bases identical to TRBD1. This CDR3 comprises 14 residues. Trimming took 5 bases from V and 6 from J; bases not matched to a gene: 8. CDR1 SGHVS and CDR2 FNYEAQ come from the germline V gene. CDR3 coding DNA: TGTGCCAGCAGCAGGGGACAGGGCCTCTTCGAGCAGTACTTC. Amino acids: CASSRGQGLFEQYF.

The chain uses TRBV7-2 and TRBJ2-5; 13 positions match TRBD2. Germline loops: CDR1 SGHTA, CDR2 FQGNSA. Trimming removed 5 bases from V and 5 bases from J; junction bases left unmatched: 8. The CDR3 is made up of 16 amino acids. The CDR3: CASSPLAGGPGETQYF. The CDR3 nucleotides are TGTGCCAGCAGCCCACTAGCGGGAGGGCCCGGTGAGACCCAGTACTTC.